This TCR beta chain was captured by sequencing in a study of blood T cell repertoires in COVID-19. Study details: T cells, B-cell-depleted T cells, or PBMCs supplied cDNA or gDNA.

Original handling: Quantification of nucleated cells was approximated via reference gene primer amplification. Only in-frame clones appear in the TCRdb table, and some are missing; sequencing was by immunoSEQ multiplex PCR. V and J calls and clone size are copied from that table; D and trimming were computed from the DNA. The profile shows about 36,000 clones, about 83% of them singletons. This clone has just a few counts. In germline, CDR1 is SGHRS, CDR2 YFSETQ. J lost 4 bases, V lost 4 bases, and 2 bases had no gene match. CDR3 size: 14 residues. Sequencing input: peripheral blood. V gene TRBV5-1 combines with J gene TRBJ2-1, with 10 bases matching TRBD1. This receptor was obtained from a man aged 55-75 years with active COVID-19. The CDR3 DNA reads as TGCGCCAGCAGCCCGGGACAGGGGTACAATGAGCAGTTCTTC. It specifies CASSPGQGYNEQFF. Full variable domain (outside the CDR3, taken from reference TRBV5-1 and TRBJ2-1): KAGVTQTPRYLIKTRGQQVTLSCSPISGHRSVSWYQQTPGQGLQFLFEYFSETQRNKGNFPGRFSGRQFSNSRSEMNVSTLELGDSALYLCASSPGQGYNEQFFGPGTRLTVL.